This T cell receptor beta chain comes out of a study of control samples from healthy donors and cancer patients. V lost 4 bases and J 9 bases, leaving 18 bases between the germline ends. Germline V gene lookup returns CDR1 GTSNPN and CDR2 SVGIG (reference sequence). The CDR3 has 13 amino acids. Clones were sequenced by immunoSEQ multiplex PCR, and TCRdb holds only the in-frame ones, with some missing. The sample records fewer than 45,000 clones, approximately 89% being singletons. The chain uses TRBV30 and TRBJ2-5, with unresolved D. The TCR was taken from a woman in her forties with head and neck cancer. Sequenced: PBMCs. CDR3 sequence (DNA): TGTGCCTGGATCCCCCCGGAGTACCGGGCCCAGTACTTC. It is translated as CAWIPPEYRAQYF.